The 8 T cell receptor beta chains given below trace back to one sample, sequenced in a study of neurological immune-mediated disorders. MiXCR, applied by TCRdb to the 5' RACE reads, yields one record per CDR3 protein. The sample has about 79,000 distinct CDR3 sequences, 11% to 15% seen once. Sample: PBMCs. These receptors came from a woman in her forties or fifties in good health.

The chain recombines TRBV5-1 with TRBJ2-7; TRBD2 might be the D (5 bases). The V end lost 0 bases, the J end lost 5 bases, and 18 bases lay between the germline ends. CDR3 length: 16 amino acids. Per the germline V gene, CDR1 is SGHRS and CDR2 is YFSETQ. The CDR3 sequence: CASSLVGVVGVDEQYF. Written as DNA, the CDR3 is TGCGCCAGCAGCTTGGTCGGCGTAGTCGGGGTTGACGAGCAGTACTTC.

This clonotype showed up many times. This chain connects TRBV7-9 to TRBJ2-6, with D possibly TRBD2 on 5 matching bases. Trimming removed 1 base from V and 8 bases from J, with 12 bases in between. The length of the CDR3 is 15 residues. The germline CDR1 and CDR2 sequences are SEHNR and FQNEAQ (reference sequence). CDR3: CASSLELGVPNVLTF. CDR3 nucleotides: TGTGCCAGCAGCTTAGAACTCGGGGTTCCCAACGTCCTGACTTTC. Using reference TRBV7-9 and TRBJ2-6 for the parts outside the CDR3, the full variable domain is DTGVSQNPRHKITKRGQNVTFRCDPISEHNRLYWYRQTLGQGPEFLTYFQNEAQLEKSRLLSDRFSAERPKGSFSTLEIQRTEQGDSAMYLCASSLELGVPNVLTFGAGSRLTVL.

This clonotype has at least ten counts. The chain couples TRBV20-1 to TRBJ1-1; D gene uncertain. Per germline, CDR1 DFQATT and CDR2 SNEGSKA (reference sequence). CDR3 length equals 13 residues. The germline V and J ends were trimmed by 3 bases and 1 base, with 9 bases remaining between them. CDR3 in DNA: TGCAGTGCTAGGAGGACGGGGAACACTGAAGCTTTCTTT. Translating gives CSARRTGNTEAFF.

This clonotype was detected many times. This chain uses TRBV11-2 with TRBJ2-1; 8 bases align to TRBD1. Germline V CDR1 and CDR2: SGHAT, FQNNGV. The CDR3 runs 13 residues. Germline trimming cut 3 bases from V and 6 bases from J; bases unmatched to any gene: 1. The CDR3 reads CASSLGQVNEQFF. The CDR3 region has the DNA TGTGCCAGCAGCTTGGGACAGGTCAATGAGCAGTTCTTC.

At least ten counts were recorded for this clonotype. This sequence joins TRBV28 and TRBJ1-1; D is unresolved. Per the germline V gene, CDR1 is MDHEN and CDR2 is SYDVKM. Trimming took 11 bases from V and 0 from J, leaving 13 bases between them. CDR3 length: 13 residues. In nucleotides, the CDR3 is TGTGCCGGGCGCGAGGGCGTGAACACTGAAGCTTTCTTT. Its protein is CAGREGVNTEAFF.

This clonotype was recorded many times. The gene calls are TRBV29-1 and TRBJ2-5; a possible D gene is TRBD1 (8 bases). The germline V gene has CDR1 SQVTM and CDR2 ANQGSEA. The CDR3 length is 16 residues. V lost 6 bases and J lost 5, with 25 bases in between. In nucleotides, the CDR3 is TGCAGCGTGAACATTGGTACAACAGGGGGGGGGGAGACCCAGTACTTC. Encoded protein: CSVNIGTTGGGETQYF.

This clonotype has a count of ten or more. The J gene is TRBJ1-1, the V gene TRBV9, with 9 bases aligning to TRBD1. The CDR3 is 18 residues long. V trimming: 3 bases; J trimming: 4 bases; junction bases outside the gene matches: 16. Per the germline V gene, CDR1 is SGDLS and CDR2 is YYNGEE. The CDR3 reads CASSGKSHGTGLVTEAFF. CDR3 DNA sequence: TGTGCCAGCAGCGGTAAGAGTCACGGGACAGGGCTGGTCACTGAAGCTTTCTTT.

This rearrangement joins TRBV10-3 to TRBJ1-1; no reliable D call. Germline loops: CDR1 ENHRY, CDR2 SYGVKD. The CDR3 spans 14 residues. The V gene lost 10 bases and the J gene lost 5 bases, with 20 bases spanning the gap. CDR3 region: CATSPAGDGTEAFF. As DNA, the CDR3 is TGTGCCACCTCCCCGGCCGGGGATGGTACTGAAGCTTTCTTT.